The clone carrying this T cell receptor (beta chain) was observed at least ten times. What it recognizes is unknown. The sequenced template was RNA, covering the TCR beta CDR3 region. RT-PCR with HTBI primers came first, then second-round multiplex PCR. TCRdb processed the multiplex PCR reads anew with MiXCR; each CDR3 protein has one entry. The sample consists of approximately 700,000 distinct CDR3 sequences, over 40% of them appearing once. These data come from a study of Graves' ophthalmopathy and Graves' hyperthyroidism. Points from the study as a whole: For separating ophthalmopathy from stable hyperthyroidism, a 13-signature model gave 85% to 90% sensitivity and 65% to 82% specificity.

Trimming pared 7 bases from V and 2 bases from J, leaving 12 bases between. The CDR3 extends over 12 amino acids. Germline V gene lookup returns CDR1 SQVTM and CDR2 ANQGSEA. Moderate-to-severe activity, CAS ≥3, NOSPECS ≥4 and a duration under 3 months were seen in donors with ophthalmopathy. The diagnostic workup employed clinical symptoms, serum thyroxine, TRAb, thyroid ultrasound and orbital computed tomography. Sequenced input: peripheral blood. The TCR comes from an adult man with Graves' ophthalmopathy. V usage is TRBV29-1 and J usage is TRBJ2-7; D is perhaps TRBD1 (6 bases). The CDR3 region is CSAQQGTYEQYF. CDR3 DNA sequence: TGCAGCGCTCAACAGGGAACCTACGAGCAGTACTTC.